Below, 18 T cell receptor beta chains from the same sample are listed, as sequenced in a study of immune evolution from preneoplasia to lung adenocarcinoma. Clones were read by immunoSEQ multiplex PCR, and TCRdb kept only the in-frame ones, dropping some. The sample yields roughly 3,600 clones, approximately 51% seen once. The source material was FFPE normal lung tissue adjacent to the tumor. The receptors shown here come from a person in their fifties with lung adenocarcinoma.

The V call is TRBV29-1, the J call TRBJ2-7, with D unresolved. CDR1 is SQVTM and CDR2 is ANQGSEA in the germline V gene. Trimming removed 5 bases from V and 0 bases from J, with 11 bases in between. This CDR3 comprises 13 residues. The CDR3 loop reads CSVRWTSSYEQYF. The CDR3 region has the DNA TGCAGCGTTCGTTGGACGAGCTCCTACGAGCAGTACTTC.

This clone appeared a single time. The chain combines TRBV6-6 with TRBJ2-7; D is possibly TRBD1 (6 bases). CDR3 length equals 12 residues. Germline CDR1 MNHNY, CDR2 SVGAGI (reference sequence). V was clipped by 4 bases and J by 5 bases, with 9 bases between them. CDR3: CASSLSGDEQYF. CDR3 coding DNA: TGTGCCAGCAGTTTGTCAGGGGACGAGCAGTACTTC.

In DNA form, the CDR3 reads TGTGCCAGCAGCTTAGTCCAGGACGAGCAGTACTTC. Translated: CASSLVQDEQYF. This sequence joins TRBV11-2 and TRBJ2-7; no firm D call. The V end lost 1 base, the J end lost 5 bases, and 6 bases lay between the germline ends. CDR1 is SGHAT and CDR2 is FQNNGV in the germline V gene. The CDR3 length is 12 residues. The variable domain in full, completed from reference TRBV11-2 and TRBJ2-7, reads EAGVAQSPRYKIIEKRQSVAFWCNPISGHATLYWYQQILGQGPKLLIQFQNNGVVDDSQLPKDRFSAERLKGVDSTLKIQPAKLEDSAVYLCASSLVQDEQYFGPGTRLTVT.

This clone was counted a single time. The chain has TRBV28 and TRBJ2-6, with D maybe TRBD2 (6 bases). The length of the CDR3 is 16 residues. The germline V and J ends were trimmed by 5 bases and 2 bases, with 13 bases remaining between them. Germline lookup yields CDR1 MDHEN and CDR2 SYDVKM. CDR3 in amino acids: CASSPGGVAGANVLTF. The CDR3 nucleotides are TGTGCCAGCAGTCCTGGAGGGGTTGCTGGGGCCAACGTCCTGACTTTC.

This clone was counted only a few times. The chain is built from TRBV15 and TRBJ2-3; TRBD2 aligns across 8 bases. Germline V gene data show CDR1 as LNHNV and CDR2 as YYDKDF (reference sequence). J lost 2 bases, V lost 5 bases, and 9 bases had no gene match. The length of the CDR3 is 16 residues. The CDR3 here is CATSPGLVRDTDTQYF. The CDR3 DNA reads TGTGCCACCAGCCCGGGACTAGTTAGGGACACAGATACGCAGTATTTT. Variable domain in full (rest from reference TRBV15 and TRBJ2-3): DAMVIQNPRYQVTQFGKPVTLSCSQTLNHNVMYWYQQKSSQAPKLLFHYYDKDFNNEADTPDNFQSRRPNTSFCFLDIRSPGLGDTAMYLCATSPGLVRDTDTQYFGPGTRLTVL.

This chain joins TRBV7-8 and TRBJ1-5; perhaps TRBD1 as D (5 bases). The V and J ends lost 5 bases and 4 bases respectively, with 21 bases between them. The CDR3 is 17 amino acids. Germline lookup yields CDR1 SGHVS and CDR2 FQNEAQ. The CDR3 loop reads CASSHFGRDLRNQPQHF. The DNA for the CDR3 is TGTGCCAGCAGCCACTTCGGTCGGGACCTGAGGAATCAGCCCCAGCATTTT.

The rearrangement joins TRBV28 to TRBJ1-1; maybe TRBD1 (5 bases). Germline CDR1 is MDHEN and CDR2 is SYDVKM. CDR3 length: 14 residues. Trimming took off 4 bases at V and 6 bases at J, with 15 bases between the two ends. DNA for the CDR3: TGTGCCAGCAGTTCACCGGGAGGGACTTCTGAAGCTTTCTTT. Amino acids: CASSSPGGTSEAFF.

The gene calls are TRBV5-1 and TRBJ1-2; D is possibly TRBD1 (6 bases). Germline V lookup: CDR1 SGHRS, CDR2 YFSETQ. The V gene lost 0 bases and the J gene lost 2 bases, with 8 bases spanning the gap. This CDR3 contains 14 residues. The CDR3 reads CASSLDRENYGYTF. CDR3 nucleotide sequence: TGCGCCAGCAGCTTGGACAGGGAAAACTATGGCTACACCTTC. The whole variable domain, filled in from reference TRBV5-1 and TRBJ1-2, reads KAGVTQTPRYLIKTRGQQVTLSCSPISGHRSVSWYQQTPGQGLQFLFEYFSETQRNKGNFPGRFSGRQFSNSRSEMNVSTLELGDSALYLCASSLDRENYGYTFGSGTRLTVV.

This clone was found a few times. The chain has TRBV7-8 and TRBJ1-5; D may be TRBD1 (6 bases). V lost 0 bases to trimming and J lost 3 bases, with 9 bases between them. CDR1 SGHVS and CDR2 FQNEAQ come from the germline V gene. The CDR3 runs to 15 residues. The CDR3 is CASSLADSPNQPQHF. CDR3 sequence (DNA): TGTGCCAGCAGCTTAGCGGACAGCCCCAATCAGCCCCAGCATTTT.

This clone was observed a few times. CDR3 sequence: CASSLALLAELYNEQFF. The DNA for the CDR3 is TGTGCCAGCAGCTTAGCGCTTCTAGCGGAGCTTTACAATGAGCAGTTCTTC. The chain joins TRBV7-8 to TRBJ2-1, with TRBD2 matching over 7 bases. From germline, CDR1 is SGHVS and CDR2 FQNEAQ. V gave up 0 bases and J gave up 4 bases; unmatched junction bases: 9. This CDR3 has 17 residues.

This clone turned up a few times. CDR3 residues: CASSLRDSYEQYF. CDR3 in DNA: TGTGCCAGCAGCTTACGGGATTCCTACGAGCAGTACTTC. The chain recombines TRBV7-9 with TRBJ2-7; possibly TRBD2 for D (5 bases). Trimming removed 2 bases at V and 1 base at J, with 6 bases between. The CDR3 has 13 amino acids. Looked up from germline, CDR1 is SEHNR and CDR2 is FQNEAQ (reference sequence). Full variable domain (remainder filled in from reference TRBV7-9 and TRBJ2-7): DTGVSQNPRHKITKRGQNVTFRCDPISEHNRLYWYRQTLGQGPEFLTYFQNEAQLEKSRLLSDRFSAERPKGSFSTLEIQRTEQGDSAMYLCASSLRDSYEQYFGPGTRLTVT.

The chain employs TRBV6-5 and TRBJ2-7; D is undetermined. The CDR3 is made up of 16 amino acids. Germline V gene data show CDR1 as MNHEY and CDR2 as SVGAGI. V was pared by 1 base and J by 3 bases, with 16 bases between. The CDR3 is CASSYFGTNSIYEQYF. CDR3 coding DNA: TGTGCCAGCAGTTACTTCGGAACGAACTCTATCTACGAGCAGTACTTC.

This clone came up a few times. The chain joins TRBV7-3 to TRBJ1-1; weak D call: TRBD1 (6 bases). CDR3 length equals 17 residues. V was trimmed by 0 bases and J by 0 bases, leaving 14 bases between them. Germline lookup yields CDR1 SGHTA and CDR2 FQGTGA. The CDR3 DNA is TGTGCCAGCAGCTTAACGCCCGCACAGGGCGTGAACACTGAAGCTTTCTTT. Protein sequence: CASSLTPAQGVNTEAFF.

The chain has TRBV6-5 and TRBJ2-7; D remains unclear. The CDR3 totals 10 residues. V was cut by 4 bases and J by 5 bases, with 3 bases left in between. Germline loops: CDR1 MNHEY, CDR2 SVGAGI. This CDR3 reads CASSWNEQYF. CDR3 bases: TGTGCCAGCAGTTGGAACGAGCAGTACTTC.

The chain uses TRBV28 and TRBJ1-1; 7 bases match TRBD1. Unmatched junction bases numbered 8, after V lost 7 bases and J lost 6 bases. The CDR3 extends over 13 amino acids. Germline CDR1 and CDR2: MDHEN and SYDVKM. The CDR3 spells CASTRGRISEAFF. As DNA, the CDR3 is TGTGCCAGCACTAGGGGGCGGATATCTGAAGCTTTCTTT.

This clone was seen once. For the CDR3, the DNA is TGTGCCAGCAGCCAAGAAGATTCCCTGTCAGGGATCTATGGCTACACCTTC. It encodes CASSQEDSLSGIYGYTF. The chain has TRBV4-2 and TRBJ1-2; tentatively, D is TRBD1 (5 bases). The germline V and J ends were trimmed by 0 bases and 4 bases, with 18 bases remaining between them. CDR3 length equals 17 residues. CDR1 and CDR2 from the germline V gene are LGHNA and YNFKEQ.

J is TRBJ2-1 and V is TRBV12-5, with D perhaps matching TRBD2 (7 bases). Germline-derived CDR1 and CDR2 are LGHNT and FRNRAP. The V gene lost 5 bases and the J gene lost 4 bases, with 18 bases spanning the gap. The CDR3 has 16 amino acids. The CDR3 reads CASGPSRGATYNEQFF. The CDR3 coding sequence is TGTGCTAGTGGTCCTTCCCGGGGGGCCACATACAATGAGCAGTTCTTC.

V is TRBV6-4 and J is TRBJ1-6; D might be TRBD1 (5 bases). This CDR3 region has 15 residues. V lost 0 bases, J lost 6 bases, and 9 bases lay in between. Germline V gene data show CDR1 as MRHNA and CDR2 as SNTAGT. The CDR3 nucleotides are TGTGCCAGCAGTGACTCGGGGGGGTTTAATTCACCCCTCCACTTT. Amino acid sequence: CASSDSGGFNSPLHF.